This TCR beta chain was recovered during a study of blood T cell repertoires in COVID-19. Background on the study: Samples came from the United States, Italy and Spain, spanning acute and convalescent COVID-19.

The table came from immunoSEQ multiplex PCR; TCRdb's copy has only in-frame clones and leaves some out. Here the sample spans around 230,000 clones, 81% being singletons. Input material: peripheral blood. The sequence came from a woman older than 75 with acute or convalescent COVID-19.

The CDR3 coding sequence is TGTGCCTGGAGTGGGGACTACAGCTCCTACAATGAGCAGTTCTTC. This sequence encodes CAWSGDYSSYNEQFF. The gene calls are TRBV30 and TRBJ2-1, with 7 bases lining up with TRBD2. The CDR3 is 15 amino acids. Trimming took 1 base from V and 0 from J; bases not matched to a gene: 3. Germline V gene sequence: CDR1 GTSNPN, CDR2 SVGIG (reference sequence).